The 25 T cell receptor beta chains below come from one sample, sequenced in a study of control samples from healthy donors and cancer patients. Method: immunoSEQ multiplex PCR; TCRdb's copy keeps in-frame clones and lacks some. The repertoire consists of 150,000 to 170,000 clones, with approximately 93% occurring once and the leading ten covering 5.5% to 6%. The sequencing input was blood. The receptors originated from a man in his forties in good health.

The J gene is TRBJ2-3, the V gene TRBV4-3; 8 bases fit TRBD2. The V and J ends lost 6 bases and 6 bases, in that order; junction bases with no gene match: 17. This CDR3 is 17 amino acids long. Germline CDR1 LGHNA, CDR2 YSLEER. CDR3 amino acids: CASSGGPVGGALDTQYF. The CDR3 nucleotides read TGCGCCAGCAGTGGAGGGCCCGTCGGGGGGGCCTTGGATACGCAGTATTTT.

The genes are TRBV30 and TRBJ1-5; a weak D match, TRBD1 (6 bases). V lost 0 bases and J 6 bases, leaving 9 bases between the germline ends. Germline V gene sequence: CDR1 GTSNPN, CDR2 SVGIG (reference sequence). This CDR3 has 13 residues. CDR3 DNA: TGTGCCTGGAGTGTAGGGGGTGGTCAGCCCCAGCATTTT. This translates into CAWSVGGGQPQHF. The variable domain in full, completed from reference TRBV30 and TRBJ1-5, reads SQTIHQWPATLVQPVGSPLSLECTVEGTSNPNLYWYRQAAGRGLQLLFYSVGIGQISSEVPQNLSASRPQDRQFILSSKKLLLSDSGFYLCAWSVGGGQPQHFGDGTRLSIL.

The chain's CDR3 is CASSYSGRPNQPQHF. CDR3 coding DNA: TGTGCCAGCAGTTACTCGGGCAGACCCAATCAGCCCCAGCATTTT. The V and J genes are TRBV6-5 and TRBJ1-5, with D hard to call. The CDR3 covers 15 residues. In germline, CDR1 is MNHEY, CDR2 SVGAGI. Trimming cost V 0 bases and J 3 bases, with 9 bases left between them.

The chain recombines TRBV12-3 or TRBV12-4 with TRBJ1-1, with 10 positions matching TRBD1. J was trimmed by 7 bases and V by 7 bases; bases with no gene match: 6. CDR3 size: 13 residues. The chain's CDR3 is CASKPGQGNEAFF. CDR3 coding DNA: TGTGCCAGCAAACCGGGACAGGGGAATGAAGCTTTCTTT.

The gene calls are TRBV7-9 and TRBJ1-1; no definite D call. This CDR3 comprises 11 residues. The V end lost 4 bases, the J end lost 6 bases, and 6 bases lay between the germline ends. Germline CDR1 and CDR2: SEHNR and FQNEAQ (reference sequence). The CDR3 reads CASSSGAEAFF. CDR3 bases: TGTGCCAGCAGCTCCGGGGCTGAAGCTTTCTTT.

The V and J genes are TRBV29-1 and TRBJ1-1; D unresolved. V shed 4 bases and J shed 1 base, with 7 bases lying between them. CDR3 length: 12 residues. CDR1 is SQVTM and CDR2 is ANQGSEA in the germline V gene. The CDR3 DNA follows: TGCAGCGTTGGCGGGAAGAACACTGAAGCTTTCTTT. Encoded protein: CSVGGKNTEAFF.

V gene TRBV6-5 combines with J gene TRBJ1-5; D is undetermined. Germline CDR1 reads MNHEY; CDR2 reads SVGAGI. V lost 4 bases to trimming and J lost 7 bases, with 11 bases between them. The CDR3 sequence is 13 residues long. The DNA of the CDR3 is TGTGCCAGCAGTTCCAGTCTAAACCAGCCCCAGCATTTT. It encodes CASSSSLNQPQHF.

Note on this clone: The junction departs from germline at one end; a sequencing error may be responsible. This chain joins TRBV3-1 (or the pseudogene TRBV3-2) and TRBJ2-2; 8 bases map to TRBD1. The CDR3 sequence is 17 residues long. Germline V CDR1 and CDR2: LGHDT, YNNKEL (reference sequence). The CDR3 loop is CASSAEVGQGDRRGAVF. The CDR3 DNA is TGTGCCAGCAGCGCAGAGGTAGGACAGGGTGATCGCCGGGGAGCTGTTTTT.

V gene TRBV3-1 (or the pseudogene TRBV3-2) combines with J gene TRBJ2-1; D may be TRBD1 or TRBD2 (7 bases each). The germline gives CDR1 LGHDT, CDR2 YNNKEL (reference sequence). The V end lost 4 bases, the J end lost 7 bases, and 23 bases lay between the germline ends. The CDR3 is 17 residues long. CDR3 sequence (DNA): TGTGCCAGCAGCCTCGATTCCAGGGGGGGCCTTAGGAATGAGCAGTTCTTC. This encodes CASSLDSRGGLRNEQFF.

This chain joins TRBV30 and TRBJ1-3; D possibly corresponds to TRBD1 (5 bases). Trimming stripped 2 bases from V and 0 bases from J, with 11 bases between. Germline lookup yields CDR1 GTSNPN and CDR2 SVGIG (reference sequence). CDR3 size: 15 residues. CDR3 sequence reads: CAWSPGAISGNTIYF. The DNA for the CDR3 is TGTGCCTGGAGTCCTGGGGCGATCTCTGGAAACACCATATATTTT.

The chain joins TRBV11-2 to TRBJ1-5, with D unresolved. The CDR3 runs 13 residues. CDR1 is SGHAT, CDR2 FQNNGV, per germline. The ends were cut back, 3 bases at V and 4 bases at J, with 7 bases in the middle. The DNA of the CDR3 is TGTGCCAGCAGCTTGACCCAGAATCAGCCCCAGCATTTT. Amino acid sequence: CASSLTQNQPQHF.

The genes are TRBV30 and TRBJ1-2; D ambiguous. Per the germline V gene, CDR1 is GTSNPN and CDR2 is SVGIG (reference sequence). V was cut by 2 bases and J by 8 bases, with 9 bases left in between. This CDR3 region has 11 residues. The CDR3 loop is CAWSRGGGYTF. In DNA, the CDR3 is TGTGCCTGGAGTCGGGGTGGGGGCTACACCTTC.

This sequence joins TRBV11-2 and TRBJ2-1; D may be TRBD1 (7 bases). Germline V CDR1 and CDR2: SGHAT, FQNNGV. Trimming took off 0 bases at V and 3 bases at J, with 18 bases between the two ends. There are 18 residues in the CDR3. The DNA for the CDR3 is TGTGCCAGCAGCTTAGAGTCCGTTTCAGGGGGGCTCTACAATGAGCAGTTCTTC. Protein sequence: CASSLESVSGGLYNEQFF.

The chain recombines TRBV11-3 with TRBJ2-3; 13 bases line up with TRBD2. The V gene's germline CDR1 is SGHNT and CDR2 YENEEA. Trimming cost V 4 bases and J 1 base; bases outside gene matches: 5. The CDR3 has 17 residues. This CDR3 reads CASSSPGTSGGTDTQYF. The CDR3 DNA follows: TGTGCCAGCAGCTCTCCCGGGACTAGCGGGGGCACAGATACGCAGTATTTT.

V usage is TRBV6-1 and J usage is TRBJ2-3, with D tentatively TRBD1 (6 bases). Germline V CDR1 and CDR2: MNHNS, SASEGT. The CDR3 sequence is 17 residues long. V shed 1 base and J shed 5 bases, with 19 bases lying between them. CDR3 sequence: CASSEGQGTLVLDTQYF. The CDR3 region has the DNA TGTGCCAGCAGTGAAGGGCAGGGGACATTGGTGCTAGATACGCAGTATTTT.

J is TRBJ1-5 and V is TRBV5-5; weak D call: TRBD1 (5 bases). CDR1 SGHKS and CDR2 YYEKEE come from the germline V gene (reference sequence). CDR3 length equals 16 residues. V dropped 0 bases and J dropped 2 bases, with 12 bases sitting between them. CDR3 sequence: CASSLEAGGGNQPQHF. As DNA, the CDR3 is TGTGCCAGCAGCTTGGAGGCAGGAGGGGGCAATCAGCCCCAGCATTTT.

The CDR3, as DNA: TGTGCCAGCAAGCATTTGACGGAAGATACGCAGTATTTT. This codes for CASKHLTEDTQYF. The rearrangement joins TRBV3-1 (or the pseudogene TRBV3-2) to TRBJ2-3; D is uncertain. CDR1 and CDR2 from the germline V gene are LGHDT and YNNKEL (reference sequence). Deletions cut 7 bases from V and 5 bases from J, with 13 bases between. The CDR3 runs to 13 residues.

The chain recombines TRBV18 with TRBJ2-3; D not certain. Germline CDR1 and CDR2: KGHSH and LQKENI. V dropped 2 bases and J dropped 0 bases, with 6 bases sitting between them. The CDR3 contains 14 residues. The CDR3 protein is CASSPTQSTDTQYF. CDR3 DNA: TGTGCCAGCTCACCAACCCAAAGCACAGATACGCAGTATTTT. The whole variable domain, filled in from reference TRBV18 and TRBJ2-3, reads NAGVMQNPRHLVRRRGQEARLRCSPMKGHSHVYWYRQLPEEGLKFMVYLQKENIIDESGMPKERFSAEFPKEGPSILRIQQVVRGDSAAYFCASSPTQSTDTQYFGPGTRLTVL.

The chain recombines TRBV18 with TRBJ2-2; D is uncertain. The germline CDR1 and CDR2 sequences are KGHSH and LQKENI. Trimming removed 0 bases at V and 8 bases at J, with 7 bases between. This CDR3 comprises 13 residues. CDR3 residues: CASSPPGKGELFF. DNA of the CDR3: TGTGCCAGCTCACCACCGGGAAAGGGGGAGCTGTTTTTT.

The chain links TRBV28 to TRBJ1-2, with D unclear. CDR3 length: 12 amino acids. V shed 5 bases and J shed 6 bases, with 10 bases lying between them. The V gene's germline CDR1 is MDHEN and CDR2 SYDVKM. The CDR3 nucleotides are TGTGCCAGCAGTCCTGCTTCCCATGGCTACACCTTC. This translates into CASSPASHGYTF.

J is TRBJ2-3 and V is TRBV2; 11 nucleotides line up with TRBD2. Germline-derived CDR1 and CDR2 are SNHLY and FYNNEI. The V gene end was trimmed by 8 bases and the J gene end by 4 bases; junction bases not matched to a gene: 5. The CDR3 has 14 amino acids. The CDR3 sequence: CASSSGGSSDTQYF. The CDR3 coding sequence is TGTGCCAGCTCTAGCGGGGGGAGCTCAGATACGCAGTATTTT.

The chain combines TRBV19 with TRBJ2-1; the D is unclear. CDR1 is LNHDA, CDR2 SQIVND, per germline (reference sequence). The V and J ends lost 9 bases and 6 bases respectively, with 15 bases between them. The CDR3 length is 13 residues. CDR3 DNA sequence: TGTGCCAGCCGAGGACCGTGGGGCAATGAGCAGTTCTTC. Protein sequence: CASRGPWGNEQFF.

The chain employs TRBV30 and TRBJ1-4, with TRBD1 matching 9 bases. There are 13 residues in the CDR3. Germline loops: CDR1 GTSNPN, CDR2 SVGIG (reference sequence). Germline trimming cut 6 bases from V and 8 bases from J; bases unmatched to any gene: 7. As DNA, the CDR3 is TGTGCCTGCGGGGGACAGGGACAGGAAAAACTGTTTTTT. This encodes CACGGQGQEKLFF.

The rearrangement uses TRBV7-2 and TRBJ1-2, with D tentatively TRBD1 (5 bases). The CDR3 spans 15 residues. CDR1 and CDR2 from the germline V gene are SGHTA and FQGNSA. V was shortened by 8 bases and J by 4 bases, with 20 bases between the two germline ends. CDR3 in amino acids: CASLRGDSEGYGYTF. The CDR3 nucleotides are TGTGCCAGCCTAAGGGGAGACAGTGAAGGCTATGGCTACACCTTC.

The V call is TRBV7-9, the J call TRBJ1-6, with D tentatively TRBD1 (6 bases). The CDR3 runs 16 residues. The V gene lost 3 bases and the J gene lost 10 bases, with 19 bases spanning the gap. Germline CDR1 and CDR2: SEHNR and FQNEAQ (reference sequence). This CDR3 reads CASSFGSGVGDSPLHF. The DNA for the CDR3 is TGTGCCAGCAGCTTTGGGTCAGGGGTAGGGGACTCACCCCTCCACTTT.